This T cell receptor (beta chain) was profiled in a study of T cell repertoires in urothelial bladder cancer. CDR3 length equals 16 residues. The germline V gene encodes CDR1 LNHDA and CDR2 SQIVND (reference sequence). Trimming cost V 4 bases and J 1 base; bases outside gene matches: 8. Libraries were prepared by immunoSEQ multiplex PCR; TCRdb keeps only in-frame clonotypes and omits some of them. The repertoire holds over 10,000 clones, roughly 65% seen once, with approximately 8.9% in the top ten. Study-wide results and caveats: Urothelial carcinoma specimens: median about 6,000 T cells versus over 25,000 in benign. In carcinoma specimens, a single clone made up to roughly 17% of infiltrating lymphocytes.

As regards this clone: The antigen remains unidentified.

V gene TRBV19 combines with J gene TRBJ1-1; 8 bases align to TRBD1. Sequencing was carried out using tumor-infiltrating cells from bladder cancer. The sequence derives from a human donor with urothelial carcinoma. CDR3 sequence (DNA): TGTGCCAGTAGTACCTACAGGGGGGTGGCGAACACTGAAGCTTTCTTT. This gives the protein CASSTYRGVANTEAFF.